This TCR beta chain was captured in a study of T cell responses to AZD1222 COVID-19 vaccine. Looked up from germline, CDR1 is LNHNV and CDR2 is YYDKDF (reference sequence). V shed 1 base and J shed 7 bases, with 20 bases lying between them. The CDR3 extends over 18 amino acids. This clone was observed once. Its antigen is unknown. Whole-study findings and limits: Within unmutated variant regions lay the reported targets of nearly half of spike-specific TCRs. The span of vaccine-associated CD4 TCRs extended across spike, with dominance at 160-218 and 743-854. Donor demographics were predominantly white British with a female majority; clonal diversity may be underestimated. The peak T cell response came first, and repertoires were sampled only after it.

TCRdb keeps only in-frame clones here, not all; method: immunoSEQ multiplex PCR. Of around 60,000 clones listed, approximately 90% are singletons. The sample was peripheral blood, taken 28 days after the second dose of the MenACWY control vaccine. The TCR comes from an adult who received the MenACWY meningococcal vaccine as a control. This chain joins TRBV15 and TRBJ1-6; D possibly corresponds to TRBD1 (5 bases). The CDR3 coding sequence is TGTGCCACCAGCAGAGGGGCCGTGGGGGAGGGATTAAATTCACCCCTCCACTTT. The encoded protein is CATSRGAVGEGLNSPLHF.